This entry concerns a single T cell receptor (beta chain). The antigen is undetermined. Primers included in the PCR were 60 Vbeta and 13 Jbeta primers. TCRdb keeps only in-frame clones here, not all; method: immunoSEQ multiplex PCR. The sample includes about 170,000 clones, around four fifths of them seen just once. The sample comes from a study of cytomegalovirus exposure and HLA in healthy donors. Whole-study context: Researchers previously reported finding roughly 120 million unique TCR beta sequences from roughly 180 million T cells. Study-level points and caveats: Testing in vitro showed a few CMV-associated chains specific for CMV antigens. Later analysis identified several of the most significant clusters that appeared linked to common viral pathogens. Overall, approximately 150 TCR beta chains were annotated as cytomegalovirus-associated.

The sequence derives from a female donor in good health and CMV-seronegative. The sample taken for sequencing was PBMCs.

CDR3 residues: CATSRDISGSGNEQFF. CDR3 DNA: TGTGCCACCAGCAGGGATATTAGCGGGAGCGGCAATGAGCAGTTCTTC. This sequence joins TRBV15 and TRBJ2-1, with TRBD2 matching 9 bases. CDR3 length: 16 amino acids. Germline lookup yields CDR1 LNHNV and CDR2 YYDKDF (reference sequence). V lost 3 bases, J lost 6 bases, and 9 bases stayed unmatched.